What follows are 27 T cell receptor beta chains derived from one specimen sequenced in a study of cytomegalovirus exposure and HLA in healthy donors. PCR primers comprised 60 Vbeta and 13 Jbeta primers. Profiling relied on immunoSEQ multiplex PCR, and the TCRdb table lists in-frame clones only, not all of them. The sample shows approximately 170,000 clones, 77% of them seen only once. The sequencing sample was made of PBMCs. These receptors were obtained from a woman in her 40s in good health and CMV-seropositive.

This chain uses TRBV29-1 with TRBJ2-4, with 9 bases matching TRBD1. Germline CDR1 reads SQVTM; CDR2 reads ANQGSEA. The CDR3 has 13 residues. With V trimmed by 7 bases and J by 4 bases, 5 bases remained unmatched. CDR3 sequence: CSAEGTGKNIQYF. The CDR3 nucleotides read TGCAGCGCCGAAGGGACAGGGAAAAACATTCAGTACTTC.

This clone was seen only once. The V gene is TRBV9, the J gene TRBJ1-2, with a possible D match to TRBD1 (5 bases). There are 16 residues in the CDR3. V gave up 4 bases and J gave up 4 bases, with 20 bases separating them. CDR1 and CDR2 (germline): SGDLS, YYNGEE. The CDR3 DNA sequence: TGTGCCAGCAGCTCCGGGGGGTCAGGACTGACCTATGGCTACACCTTC. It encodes CASSSGGSGLTYGYTF.

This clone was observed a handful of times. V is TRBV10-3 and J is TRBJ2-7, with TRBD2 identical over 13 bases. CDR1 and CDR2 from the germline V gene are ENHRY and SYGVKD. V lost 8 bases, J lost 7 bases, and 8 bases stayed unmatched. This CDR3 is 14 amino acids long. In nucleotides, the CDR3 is TGTGCCATCCGGACTAGCGGGAGCGATAGGGAGCAGTACTTC. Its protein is CAIRTSGSDREQYF.

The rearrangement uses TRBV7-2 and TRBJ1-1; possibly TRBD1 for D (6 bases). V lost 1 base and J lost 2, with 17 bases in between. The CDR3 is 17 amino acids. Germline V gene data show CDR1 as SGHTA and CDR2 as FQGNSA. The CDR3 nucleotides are TGTGCCAGCAGCTTAGTAGGGCAGGGACATTCAAACACTGAAGCTTTCTTT. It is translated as CASSLVGQGHSNTEAFF.

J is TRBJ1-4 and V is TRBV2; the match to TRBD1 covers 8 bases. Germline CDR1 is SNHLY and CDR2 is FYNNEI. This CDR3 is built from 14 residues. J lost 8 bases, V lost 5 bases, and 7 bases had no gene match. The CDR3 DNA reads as TGTGCCAGCAGTTTACAGGGGGATGGAGAAAAACTGTTTTTT. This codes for CASSLQGDGEKLFF.

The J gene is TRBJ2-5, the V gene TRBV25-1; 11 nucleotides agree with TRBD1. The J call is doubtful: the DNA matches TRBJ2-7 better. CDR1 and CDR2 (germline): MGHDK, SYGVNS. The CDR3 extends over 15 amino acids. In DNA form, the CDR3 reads TGTGCCAGCAGTGCCCGGGACAGGGGGATCTACGAGCAGTACTTC. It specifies CASSARDRGIYEQYF.

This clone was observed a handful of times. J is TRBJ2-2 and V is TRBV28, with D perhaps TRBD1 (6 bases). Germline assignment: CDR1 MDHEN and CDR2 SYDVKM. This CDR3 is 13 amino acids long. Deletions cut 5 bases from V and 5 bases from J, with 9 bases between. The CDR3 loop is CASSPQGTGELFF. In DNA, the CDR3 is TGTGCCAGCAGTCCACAGGGAACCGGGGAGCTGTTTTTT.

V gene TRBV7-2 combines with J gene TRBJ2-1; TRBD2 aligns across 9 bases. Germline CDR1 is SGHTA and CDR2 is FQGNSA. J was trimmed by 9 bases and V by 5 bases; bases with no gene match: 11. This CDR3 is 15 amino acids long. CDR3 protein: CASSPAGGAAGEQFF. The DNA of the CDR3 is TGTGCCAGCAGCCCAGCGGGGGGCGCGGCCGGTGAGCAGTTCTTC.

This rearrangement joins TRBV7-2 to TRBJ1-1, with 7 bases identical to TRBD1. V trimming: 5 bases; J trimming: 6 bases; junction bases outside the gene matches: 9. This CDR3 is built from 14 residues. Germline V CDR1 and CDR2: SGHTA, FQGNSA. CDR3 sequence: CASSLAQGGSEAFF. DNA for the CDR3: TGTGCCAGCAGCCTGGCCCAGGGGGGATCTGAAGCTTTCTTT.

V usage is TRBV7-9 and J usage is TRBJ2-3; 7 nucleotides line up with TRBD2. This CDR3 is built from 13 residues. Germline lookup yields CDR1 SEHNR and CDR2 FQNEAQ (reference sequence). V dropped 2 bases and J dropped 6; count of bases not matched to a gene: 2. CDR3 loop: CASSLRGEDTQYF. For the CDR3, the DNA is TGTGCCAGCAGCTTACGGGGGGAGGATACGCAGTATTTT.

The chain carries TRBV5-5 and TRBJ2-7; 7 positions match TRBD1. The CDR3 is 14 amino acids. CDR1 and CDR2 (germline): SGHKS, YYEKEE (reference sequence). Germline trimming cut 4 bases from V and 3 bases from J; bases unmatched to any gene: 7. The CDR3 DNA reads TGTGCCAGCAGCGCCTGGGACAGTTACTACGAGCAGTACTTC. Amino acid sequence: CASSAWDSYYEQYF.

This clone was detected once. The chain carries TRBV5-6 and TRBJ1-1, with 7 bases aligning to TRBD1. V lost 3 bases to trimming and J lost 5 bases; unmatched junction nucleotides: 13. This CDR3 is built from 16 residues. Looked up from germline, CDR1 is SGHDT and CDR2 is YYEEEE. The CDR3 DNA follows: TGTGCCAGCAGCTCGACAGGGTCTAAAGGCAGGACTGAAGCTTTCTTT. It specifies CASSSTGSKGRTEAFF. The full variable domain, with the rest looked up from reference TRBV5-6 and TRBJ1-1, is DAGVTQSPTHLIKTRGQQVTLRCSPKSGHDTVSWYQQALGQGPQFIFQYYEEEERQRGNFPDRFSGHQFPNYSSELNVNALLLGDSALYLCASSSTGSKGRTEAFFGQGTRLTVV.

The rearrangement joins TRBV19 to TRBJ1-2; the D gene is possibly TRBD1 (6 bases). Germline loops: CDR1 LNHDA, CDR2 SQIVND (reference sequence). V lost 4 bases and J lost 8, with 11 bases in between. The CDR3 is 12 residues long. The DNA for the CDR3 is TGTGCCAGTAGTAGTTGGGGGCAGGGCTACACCTTC. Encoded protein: CASSSWGQGYTF.

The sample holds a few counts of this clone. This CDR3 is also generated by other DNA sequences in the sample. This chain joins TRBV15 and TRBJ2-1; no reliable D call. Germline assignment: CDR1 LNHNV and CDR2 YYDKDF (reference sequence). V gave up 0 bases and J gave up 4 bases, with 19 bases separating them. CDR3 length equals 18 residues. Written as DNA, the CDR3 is TGTGCCACCAGCAGAGATTATCCTCAATTGACTGCATACAATGAGCAGTTCTTC. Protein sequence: CATSRDYPQLTAYNEQFF.

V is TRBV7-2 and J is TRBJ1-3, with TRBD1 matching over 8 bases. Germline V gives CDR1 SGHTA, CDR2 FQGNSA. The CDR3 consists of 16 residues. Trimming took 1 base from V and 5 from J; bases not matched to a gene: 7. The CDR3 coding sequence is TGTGCCAGCAGCTTAGGGGGCAGGGGGCCAAGAAACACCATATATTTT. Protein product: CASSLGGRGPRNTIYF.

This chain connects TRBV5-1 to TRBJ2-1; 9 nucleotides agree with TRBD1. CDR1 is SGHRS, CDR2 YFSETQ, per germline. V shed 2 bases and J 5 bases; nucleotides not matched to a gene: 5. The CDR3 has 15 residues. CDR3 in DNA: TGCGCCAGCAGCTTTGGACAGGGGAAAAACAATGAGCAGTTCTTC. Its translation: CASSFGQGKNNEQFF.

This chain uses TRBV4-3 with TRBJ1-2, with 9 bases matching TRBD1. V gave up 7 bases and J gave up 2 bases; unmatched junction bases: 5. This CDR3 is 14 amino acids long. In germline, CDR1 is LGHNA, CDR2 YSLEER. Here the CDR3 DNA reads TGCGCCAGCACTTTGGACAGGGGAAACTATGGCTACACCTTC. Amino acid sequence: CASTLDRGNYGYTF.

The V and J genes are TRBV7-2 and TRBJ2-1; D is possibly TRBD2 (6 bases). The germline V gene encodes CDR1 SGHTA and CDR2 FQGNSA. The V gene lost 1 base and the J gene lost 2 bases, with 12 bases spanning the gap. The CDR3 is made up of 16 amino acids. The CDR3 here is CASSLGYRGTYNEQFF. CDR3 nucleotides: TGTGCCAGCAGCTTAGGTTACCGGGGGACCTACAATGAGCAGTTCTTC.

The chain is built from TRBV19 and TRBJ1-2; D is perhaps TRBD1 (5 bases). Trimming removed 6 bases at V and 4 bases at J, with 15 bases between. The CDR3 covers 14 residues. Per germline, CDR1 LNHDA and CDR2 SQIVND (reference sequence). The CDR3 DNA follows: TGTGCCAGTAGGGCCGTGGACACGATCTATGGCTACACCTTC. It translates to CASRAVDTIYGYTF.

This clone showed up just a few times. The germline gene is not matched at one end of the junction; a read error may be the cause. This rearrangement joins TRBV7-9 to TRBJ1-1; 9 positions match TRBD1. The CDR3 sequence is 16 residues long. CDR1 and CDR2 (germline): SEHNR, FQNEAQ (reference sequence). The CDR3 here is CSSSFEATGGRTEAFF. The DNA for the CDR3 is TGTTCCAGCAGCTTTGAAGCGACAGGGGGTCGGACTGAAGCTTTCTTT.

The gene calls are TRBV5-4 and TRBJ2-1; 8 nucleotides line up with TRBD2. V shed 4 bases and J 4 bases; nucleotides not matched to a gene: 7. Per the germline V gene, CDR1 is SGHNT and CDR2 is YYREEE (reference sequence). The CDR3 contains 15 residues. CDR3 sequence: CASSASGSSYNEQFF. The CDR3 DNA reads TGTGCCAGCAGCGCGAGCGGGAGTTCTTACAATGAGCAGTTCTTC. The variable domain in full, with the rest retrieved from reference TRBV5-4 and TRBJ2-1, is ETGVTQSPTHLIKTRGQQVTLRCSSQSGHNTVSWYQQALGQGPQFIFQYYREEENGRGNFPPRFSGLQFPNYSSELNVNALELDDSALYLCASSASGSSYNEQFFGPGTRLTVL.

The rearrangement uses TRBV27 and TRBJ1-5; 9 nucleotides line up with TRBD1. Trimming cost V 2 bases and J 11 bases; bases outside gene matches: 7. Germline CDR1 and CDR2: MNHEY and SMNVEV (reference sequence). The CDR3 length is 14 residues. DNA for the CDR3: TGTGCCAGCAGTTTAACAGGGGGCCGAGAAGCCCAGCATTTT. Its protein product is CASSLTGGREAQHF.

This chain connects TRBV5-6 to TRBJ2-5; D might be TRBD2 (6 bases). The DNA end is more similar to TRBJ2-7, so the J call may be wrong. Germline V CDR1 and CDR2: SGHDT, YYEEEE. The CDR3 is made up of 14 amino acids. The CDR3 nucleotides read TGTGCCAGCAACCCCGGGACTCTCTCCTACGAGCAGTACTTC. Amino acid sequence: CASNPGTLSYEQYF.

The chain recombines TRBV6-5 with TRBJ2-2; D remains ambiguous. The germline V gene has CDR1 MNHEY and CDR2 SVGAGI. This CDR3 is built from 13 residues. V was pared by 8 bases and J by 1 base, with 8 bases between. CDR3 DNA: TGTGCCAGCCGCAACAGGAACACCGGGGAGCTGTTTTTT. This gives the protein CASRNRNTGELFF.

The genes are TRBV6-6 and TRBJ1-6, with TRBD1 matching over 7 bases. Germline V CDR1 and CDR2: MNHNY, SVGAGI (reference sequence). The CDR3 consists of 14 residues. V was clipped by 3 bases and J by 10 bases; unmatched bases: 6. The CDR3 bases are TGTGCCAGCAGTTATAGGCAGGGGGAGTCACCCCTCCACTTT. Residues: CASSYRQGESPLHF.

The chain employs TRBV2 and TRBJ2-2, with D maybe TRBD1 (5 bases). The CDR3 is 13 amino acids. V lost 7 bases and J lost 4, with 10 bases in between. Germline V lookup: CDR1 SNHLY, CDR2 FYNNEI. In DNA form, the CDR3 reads TGTGCCAGCACGAGGACACCCACCGGGGAGCTGTTTTTT. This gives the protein CASTRTPTGELFF.

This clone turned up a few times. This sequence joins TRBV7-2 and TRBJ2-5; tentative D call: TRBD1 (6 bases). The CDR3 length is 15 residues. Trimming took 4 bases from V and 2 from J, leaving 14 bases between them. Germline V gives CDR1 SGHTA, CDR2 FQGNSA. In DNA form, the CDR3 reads TGTGCCAGCAGCTACCCGGTGACAGGACAAGAGACCCAGTACTTC. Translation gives CASSYPVTGQETQYF.